The T cell receptor beta chain under discussion was sequenced for a study of T-cell reconstitution after alpha-beta-depleted transplantation in children. Study outcomes and limitations: Once a year had passed after transplant, T-cell counts and diversity came mostly from newly produced T cells.

The CDR3 is 14 amino acids. The germline V and J ends were trimmed by 0 bases and 9 bases, with 12 bases remaining between them. Germline V CDR1 and CDR2: LNHNV, YYDKDF (reference sequence). Unique molecular identifiers tagged the TCRbeta library. TCRdb analysed the PCR reads with MiXCR anew, one entry per CDR3 protein. Here the sample spans approximately 230,000 distinct CDR3 sequences, roughly a quarter being singletons. In regard to this clonotype: Its antigen is undetermined.

This TCR derives from a girl aged 2-10 years with Fanconi anemia, due to receive a stem cell transplant. The chain recombines TRBV15 with TRBJ1-5; D uncertain. Here the sequenced sample was PBMCs, taken before TCRalphabeta/CD19-depleted stem cell transplant. CDR3 in amino acids: CATSRDPVEGPQHF. The CDR3 DNA is TGTGCCACCAGCAGAGATCCAGTGGAAGGGCCCCAGCATTTT.